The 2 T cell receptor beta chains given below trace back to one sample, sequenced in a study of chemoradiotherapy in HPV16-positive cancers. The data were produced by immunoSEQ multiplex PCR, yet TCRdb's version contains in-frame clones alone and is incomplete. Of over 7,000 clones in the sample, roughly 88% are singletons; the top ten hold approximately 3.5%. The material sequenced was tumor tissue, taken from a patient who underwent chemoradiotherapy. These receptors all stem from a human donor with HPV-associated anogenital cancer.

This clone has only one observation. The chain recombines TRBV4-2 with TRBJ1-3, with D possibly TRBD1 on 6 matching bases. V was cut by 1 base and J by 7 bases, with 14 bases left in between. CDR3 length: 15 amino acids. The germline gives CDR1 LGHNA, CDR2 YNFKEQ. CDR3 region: CASSQVTGGGNTIYF. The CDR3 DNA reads TGTGCCAGCAGCCAAGTAACTGGGGGCGGCAACACCATATATTTT.

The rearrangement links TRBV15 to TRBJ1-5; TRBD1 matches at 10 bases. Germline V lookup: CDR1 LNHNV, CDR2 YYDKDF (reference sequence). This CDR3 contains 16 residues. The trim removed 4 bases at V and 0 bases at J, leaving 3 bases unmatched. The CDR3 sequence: CATSTDRGGSNQPQHF. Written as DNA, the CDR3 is TGTGCCACCAGCACGGACAGGGGGGGTAGCAATCAGCCCCAGCATTTT.